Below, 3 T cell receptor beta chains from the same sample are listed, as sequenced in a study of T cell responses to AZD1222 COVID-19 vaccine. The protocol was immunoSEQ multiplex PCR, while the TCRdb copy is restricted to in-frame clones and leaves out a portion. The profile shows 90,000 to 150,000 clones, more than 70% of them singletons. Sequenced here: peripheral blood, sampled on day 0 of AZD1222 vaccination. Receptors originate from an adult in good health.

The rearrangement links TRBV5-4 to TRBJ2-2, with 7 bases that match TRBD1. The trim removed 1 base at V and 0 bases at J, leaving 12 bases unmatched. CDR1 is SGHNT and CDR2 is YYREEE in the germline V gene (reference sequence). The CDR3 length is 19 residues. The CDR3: CASSLRGTGVKANTGELFF. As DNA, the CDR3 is TGTGCCAGCAGCTTGCGCGGCACAGGGGTTAAAGCGAACACCGGGGAGCTGTTTTTT. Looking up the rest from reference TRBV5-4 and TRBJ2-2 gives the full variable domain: ETGVTQSPTHLIKTRGQQVTLRCSSQSGHNTVSWYQQALGQGPQFIFQYYREEENGRGNFPPRFSGLQFPNYSSELNVNALELDDSALYLCASSLRGTGVKANTGELFFGEGSRLTVL.

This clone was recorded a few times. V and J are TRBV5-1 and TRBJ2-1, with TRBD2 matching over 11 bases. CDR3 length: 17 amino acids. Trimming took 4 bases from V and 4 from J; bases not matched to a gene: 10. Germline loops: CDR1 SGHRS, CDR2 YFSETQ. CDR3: CASSPLLAGGPYNEQFF. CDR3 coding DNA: TGCGCCAGCAGCCCCTTGCTAGCGGGGGGTCCATACAATGAGCAGTTCTTC.

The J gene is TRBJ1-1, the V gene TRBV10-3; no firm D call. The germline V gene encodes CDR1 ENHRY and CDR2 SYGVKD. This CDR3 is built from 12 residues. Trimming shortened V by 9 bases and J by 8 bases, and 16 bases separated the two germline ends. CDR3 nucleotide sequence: TGTGCCATAACTAACGGCCGTGTGGAAGCTTTCTTT. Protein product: CAITNGRVEAFF.